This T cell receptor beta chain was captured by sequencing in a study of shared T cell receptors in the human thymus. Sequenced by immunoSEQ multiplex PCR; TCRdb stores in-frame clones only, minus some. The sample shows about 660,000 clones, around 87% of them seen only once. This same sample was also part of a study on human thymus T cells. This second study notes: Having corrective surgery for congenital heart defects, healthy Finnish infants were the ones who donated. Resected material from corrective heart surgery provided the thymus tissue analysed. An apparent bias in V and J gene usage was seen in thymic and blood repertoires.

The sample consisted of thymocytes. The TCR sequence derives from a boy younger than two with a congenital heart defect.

The CDR3 sequence is CASSYSRVRSGNTIYF. CDR3 nucleotides: TGTGCCAGCAGTTACTCGAGGGTCCGCTCTGGAAACACCATATATTTT. This chain joins TRBV6-5 and TRBJ1-3, with no clear D. This CDR3 is 16 amino acids long. The germline V and J ends were trimmed by 0 bases and 0 bases, with 9 bases remaining between them. CDR1 is MNHEY, CDR2 SVGAGI, per germline.